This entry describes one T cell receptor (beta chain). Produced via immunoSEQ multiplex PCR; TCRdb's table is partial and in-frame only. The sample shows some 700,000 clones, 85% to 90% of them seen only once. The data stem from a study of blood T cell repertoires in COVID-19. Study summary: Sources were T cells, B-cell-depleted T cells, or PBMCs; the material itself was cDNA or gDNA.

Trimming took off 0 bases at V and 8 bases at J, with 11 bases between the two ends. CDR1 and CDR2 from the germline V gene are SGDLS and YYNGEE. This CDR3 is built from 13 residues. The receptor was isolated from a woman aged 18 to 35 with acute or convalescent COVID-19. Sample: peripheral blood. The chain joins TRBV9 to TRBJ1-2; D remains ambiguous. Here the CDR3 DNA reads TGTGCCAGCAGCGTAGCCGCAGGAAAAGGCTACACCTTC. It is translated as CASSVAAGKGYTF.